Below, 19 T cell receptor beta chains from the same sample are listed, as sequenced in a study of naive and memory T cell subsets. The beta constant-region primer was an equimolar mix of two oligonucleotides covering TRBC1 and TRBC2. The ligated cDNA underwent four PCR rounds using SP2 and nested alpha and beta constant-region primers. Using its own MiXCR run on the UMI-ligation and nested PCR reads, TCRdb lists one record per CDR3 protein. This sample has 85,000 to 130,000 distinct CDR3 sequences, with 13% to 15% found just once. No antigen has been identified for these receptors. General observations from the study: Possibly reflecting memory cells re-expressing CD45RA, a few larger clonotypes occurred in naive repertoires, especially CD8.

The sample consisted of naive CD8+ T cells from blood. These receptors were taken from a human donor in good health.

This clonotype has a count of ten or more. V usage is TRBV2 and J usage is TRBJ1-1, with 9 bases aligning to TRBD1. Germline CDR1 and CDR2: SNHLY and FYNNEI. The CDR3 sequence is 14 residues long. Trimming removed 5 bases from V and 3 bases from J; junction bases left unmatched: 4. The CDR3 coding sequence is TGTGCCAGCAGTCCGGGACAGGGATACACTGAAGCTTTCTTT. The encoded protein is CASSPGQGYTEAFF.

This clonotype turned up a few times. The CDR3 loop is CAWDHAPYEQYF. CDR3 bases: TGTGCCTGGGACCATGCCCCCTACGAGCAGTACTTC. This chain joins TRBV30 and TRBJ2-7; D call uncertain. The CDR3 loop spans 12 amino acids. The germline V gene encodes CDR1 GTSNPN and CDR2 SVGIG (reference sequence). V lost 5 bases and J 2 bases, leaving 10 bases between the germline ends.

The V gene is TRBV7-9, the J gene TRBJ2-7; TRBD1 is a possible D gene (5 bases). The germline gives CDR1 SEHNR, CDR2 FQNEAQ (reference sequence). Between the trimmed V and J ends, which lost 5 bases and 0 bases, there was a span of 20 bases. CDR3 length equals 17 residues. The CDR3 DNA sequence: TGTGCCAGCAGCCGAACTGGAAGGGGCTCTCTCTCCTACGAGCAGTACTTC. It is translated as CASSRTGRGSLSYEQYF.

This rearrangement joins TRBV7-9 to TRBJ2-1, with D perhaps given as TRBD1 or TRBD2 (5 bases each). Germline V lookup: CDR1 SEHNR, CDR2 FQNEAQ (reference sequence). The V gene lost 5 bases and the J gene lost 0 bases, with 11 bases spanning the gap. The CDR3 has 15 amino acids. CDR3 in DNA: TGTGCCAGCAGCCCCACTGGGGGCTCCTACAATGAGCAGTTCTTC. Protein sequence: CASSPTGGSYNEQFF.

The rearrangement joins TRBV28 to TRBJ2-1; D gene unclear. The germline CDR1 and CDR2 sequences are MDHEN and SYDVKM. The CDR3 consists of 15 residues. V was trimmed by 5 bases and J by 8 bases, leaving 19 bases between them. DNA for the CDR3: TGTGCCAGCAGTCCGCCGGATGGGTCGCGCTATGAGCAGTTCTTC. It is translated as CASSPPDGSRYEQFF.

This clonotype was found a few times. This chain links TRBV29-1 with TRBJ2-1, with 7 nucleotides matching TRBD1. This CDR3 is built from 14 residues. V trimming: 5 bases; J trimming: 5 bases; junction bases outside the gene matches: 9. The germline CDR1 and CDR2 sequences are SQVTM and ANQGSEA. The CDR3 is CSVRDRDLNNEQFF. Here the CDR3 DNA reads TGCAGCGTTCGAGACAGGGACCTGAACAATGAGCAGTTCTTC.

This clonotype has just a few counts. This chain joins TRBV20-1 and TRBJ2-1; 7 nucleotides line up with TRBD2. Germline V gene lookup returns CDR1 DFQATT and CDR2 SNEGSKA (reference sequence). V shed 6 bases, J shed 1 base, and the junction held 6 bases outside the gene matches. The CDR3 contains 14 residues. CDR3 sequence: CSAKTGGSYNEQFF. CDR3 DNA: TGCAGTGCCAAGACGGGGGGTTCCTACAATGAGCAGTTCTTC.

V is TRBV20-1 and J is TRBJ1-5; no clear D gene. CDR1 and CDR2 (germline): DFQATT, SNEGSKA (reference sequence). Trimming took 2 bases from V and 4 from J, leaving 12 bases between them. The CDR3 is 14 amino acids. CDR3 DNA sequence: TGCAGTGCTAGAAATTCCGGGTATAATCAGCCCCAGCATTTT. Protein sequence: CSARNSGYNQPQHF.

This clonotype has a handful of counts. V is TRBV27 and J is TRBJ1-1, with D possibly matching TRBD1 (6 bases). The CDR3 contains 13 residues. CDR1 is MNHEY, CDR2 SMNVEV, per germline (reference sequence). The ends were cut back, 3 bases at V and 3 bases at J, with 8 bases in the middle. The CDR3 spells CASSLGADTEAFF. The CDR3, as DNA: TGTGCCAGCAGTTTGGGGGCCGACACTGAAGCTTTCTTT.

The chain combines TRBV7-9 with TRBJ2-7; possible D gene TRBD1, 5 bases. Germline V gene data show CDR1 as SEHNR and CDR2 as FQNEAQ (reference sequence). V was cut by 5 bases and J by 6 bases, with 11 bases left in between. The CDR3 spans 12 residues. CDR3 DNA: TGTGCCAGCAGCACGCAGGGTGGCGAGCAGTACTTC. Translating gives CASSTQGGEQYF.

The V and J genes are TRBV12-3 or TRBV12-4 and TRBJ1-2; D not certain. This CDR3 contains 13 residues. V was clipped by 6 bases and J by 5 bases, with 13 bases between them. The CDR3 here is CASSPLSTYGYTF. CDR3 DNA: TGTGCCAGCAGCCCCTTATCCACGTATGGCTACACCTTC.

This clonotype was counted a few times. The V and J genes are TRBV29-1 and TRBJ2-2; the D is unclear. The CDR3 has 13 residues. V was cut by 0 bases and J by 7 bases, with 9 bases left in between. Germline lookup yields CDR1 SQVTM and CDR2 ANQGSEA. Written as DNA, the CDR3 is TGCAGCGTTGAAGATCTCTTTGGCGGGGAGCTGTTTTTT. Its translation: CSVEDLFGGELFF.

This clonotype was detected a few times. The chain combines TRBV4-3 with TRBJ2-7; D is uncertain. This CDR3 is 17 amino acids long. The germline CDR1 and CDR2 sequences are LGHNA and YSLEER. V was pared by 2 bases and J by 3 bases, with 20 bases between. The chain's CDR3 is CASSQLFPPGAYYEQYF. CDR3 in DNA: TGCGCCAGCAGCCAACTCTTCCCCCCTGGAGCTTACTACGAGCAGTACTTC.

The chain couples TRBV21-1 to TRBJ2-2; no check of the table's D call, TRBD1, against the DNA was made. TRBV21-1 is listed as a pseudogene. The CDR3 is 14 amino acids. The CDR3 nucleotides read TGTGCCAAAGAGCGCCAGACCCACACCGGGGAGCTGTTTTTT. It encodes CAKERQTHTGELFF.

This clonotype was observed a few times. The J gene is TRBJ2-7, the V gene TRBV4-3; TRBD1 matches 8 bases. CDR1 and CDR2 (germline): LGHNA, YSLEER. V dropped 0 bases and J dropped 3; count of bases not matched to a gene: 4. The CDR3 sequence is 15 residues long. In DNA form, the CDR3 reads TGCGCCAGCAGCCAAGATGGGGACAGGAACTACGAGCAGTACTTC. Translating gives CASSQDGDRNYEQYF.

This clonotype was counted only a few times. The chain joins TRBV28 to TRBJ1-2; the match to TRBD1 covers 8 bases. There are 14 residues in the CDR3. The germline V gene encodes CDR1 MDHEN and CDR2 SYDVKM. V lost 6 bases, J lost 4 bases, and 7 bases stayed unmatched. The CDR3 spells CASSLDRAFYGYTF. As DNA, the CDR3 is TGTGCCAGCAGCTTGGACAGGGCTTTCTATGGCTACACCTTC.

This clonotype was detected only once. The rearrangement joins TRBV5-6 to TRBJ2-7; D may be TRBD1 or TRBD2 (7 bases each). Trimming removed 4 bases at V and 3 bases at J, with 17 bases between. This CDR3 is 15 amino acids long. CDR1 is SGHDT and CDR2 is YYEEEE in the germline V gene. The CDR3 bases are TGTGCCAGCAGCGGTACAGGGGACTATTACTACGAGCAGTACTTC. It codes for CASSGTGDYYYEQYF.

This clonotype was observed many times. J is TRBJ1-1 and V is TRBV7-8, with 10 bases matching TRBD1. The junction had 2 bases not matched to a gene; V was cut back by 5 bases and J by 5 bases. Per the germline V gene, CDR1 is SGHVS and CDR2 is FQNEAQ. The CDR3 totals 13 residues. The CDR3 region has the DNA TGTGCCAGCAGCAGGACAGGGGGAACTGAAGCTTTCTTT. Its translation is CASSRTGGTEAFF.

The chain joins TRBV7-8 to TRBJ2-2, with 9 bases aligning to TRBD1. V lost 1 base and J lost 7; bases outside the gene matches: 4. The germline V gene has CDR1 SGHVS and CDR2 FQNEAQ. CDR3 size: 15 residues. The CDR3 nucleotides read TGTGCCAGCAGCTTAGGTGGACAGGGGAGCGGGGAGCTGTTTTTT. Its translation is CASSLGGQGSGELFF.